The rows below give T cell receptor beta chains drawn from one sample of a study of blood T cell repertoires in COVID-19. Assay used: immunoSEQ multiplex PCR; TCRdb lists only in-frame clones, some missing. The data contain about 110,000 clones, about 81% of them singletons. The sample consisted of peripheral blood. The receptors come from a man in his 70s with acute or convalescent COVID-19. Each CDR3 is given with its conserved first and last residue. A D gene is named only where the DNA matches it firmly.

d_gene,v_gene,j_gene,CDR3aa
.,TRBV4-1,TRBJ1-1,CASRIDTEAFF
.,TRBV10-1,TRBJ2-1,CASSVNPTGNNEQFF
.,TRBV5-4,TRBJ1-1,CASNGAEDTEAFF
.,TRBV2,TRBJ2-3,CASRLDIKGDTQYF
TRBD1,TRBV2,TRBJ1-4,CASKGQGVEKLFF
TRBD1,TRBV2,TRBJ1-4,CASSDLQGGREKLFF
.,TRBV30,TRBJ2-1,CACTGTNNYNEQFF
.,TRBV4-2,TRBJ2-1,CASSQDWGDNEQFF
TRBD1,TRBV27,TRBJ2-5,CASSWGAGGTQYF
.,TRBV28,TRBJ2-7,CASSRPGKSEQYF
TRBD1,TRBV10-3,TRBJ1-6,CAISESTGRVNSPLHF
.,TRBV10-2,TRBJ2-7,CASSETKYSGEQYF
.,TRBV30,TRBJ2-5,CAWSVLETQYF
TRBD1,TRBV5-1,TRBJ1-2,CASSSGTGLGGYTF
.,TRBV19,TRBJ1-5,CASSMRGKSQHF
.,TRBV6-1,TRBJ2-2,CASSVGGGPNTGELFF
.,TRBV6-5,TRBJ2-3,CASSYGPGNTDTQYF
TRBD1,TRBV5-4,TRBJ2-2,CASSPTGTGDTGELFF
TRBD1,TRBV6-5,TRBJ1-6,CASTRTGGHNSPLHF
.,TRBV30,TRBJ2-7,CAWSDSRFEQYF
TRBD2,TRBV7-8,TRBJ2-1,CASSLSGLAGDNEQFF
TRBD1,TRBV5-4,TRBJ2-4,CASSEETGGKNIQYF
.,TRBV7-8,TRBJ2-7,CASSRDTNYEQYF
.,TRBV27,TRBJ2-1,CASSRHLTANGNEQFF
.,TRBV6-6,TRBJ1-5,CASSLDSSNQPQHF
.,TRBV18,TRBJ2-1,CASSPPLAGNEQFF
TRBD2,TRBV10-1,TRBJ2-1,CASSVAGGSYNEQFF
TRBD1,TRBV30,TRBJ2-1,CAWSVNDRGPRTGNEQFF
TRBD1,TRBV18,TRBJ1-1,CASSPSQGEAGNTEAFF
.,TRBV7-9,TRBJ1-5,CASSLGRDQPQHF
.,TRBV18,TRBJ1-1,CASSPRGYVNTEAFF
TRBD2,TRBV15,TRBJ2-7,CATSRDFAGGREQYF
.,TRBV7-8,TRBJ1-2,CASSSPRGEGYTF
TRBD1,TRBV2,TRBJ1-2,CASRQTGVNYGYTF
.,TRBV12-5,TRBJ2-2,CASGLVLGGTGELFF
.,TRBV24-1,TRBJ2-3,CATSEGSTDTQYF
TRBD1,TRBV24-1,TRBJ2-7,CATSDTPSTGKAYEQYF
TRBD1,TRBV19,TRBJ1-6,CASSRGQGNSPLHF
TRBD1,TRBV28,TRBJ1-2,CASSDRDGYTF
.,TRBV2,TRBJ2-1,CASSLDRLVNEQFF
TRBD1,TRBV7-3,TRBJ1-2,CASSLGSGTDYGYTF
.,TRBV15,TRBJ2-7,CATSRDLQGTYEQYF